This T cell receptor beta chain was profiled in a study of low-dose radiotherapy and immunotherapy resistance in tumors. Background on the study: Oral aspirin 300 mg was taken by patients daily for four cycles from cycle 1 day 1.

TRAV- and TRBV-specific primers, spanning alpha and beta chains, primed first-strand cDNA. TCR amplification ran roughly 20 PCR cycles using constant-region and V-primer adapter primers. In TCRdb, the reads were re-called with MiXCR into one record per CDR3 protein. This table has around 100,000 distinct CDR3 sequences, less than 25% appearing once. This CDR3 is built from 13 residues. The time point denotes: after trial treatment. Regarding treatment: LDRT plus nivolumab, ipilimumab, low-dose cyclophosphamide and aspirin (RACIN trial). The donors' regimen was nivolumab, ipilimumab, aspirin, low-dose cyclophosphamide and low-dose radiotherapy. This clonotype has a count of ten or more.

The V and J genes are TRBV21-1 and TRBJ2-3. TRBV21-1 is assigned pseudogene status. Sample: PBMCs, taken after low-dose radiotherapy plus immunotherapy. The receptor comes from a male donor with prostate cancer. The CDR3 coding sequence is TGTGCCAGCAGCAAACAGTTCACAGATACGCAGTATTTT. Translated, it gives CASSKQFTDTQYF.